Detailed here is one T cell receptor beta chain. Antigen unknown. The data are from a study of T cell repertoires in cytomegalovirus infection. V shed 5 bases, J shed 7 bases, and the junction held 6 bases outside the gene matches. The CDR3 sequence is 14 residues long. Germline lookup yields CDR1 LNHDA and CDR2 SQIVND (reference sequence). A single record per CDR3 protein comes from TCRdb applying MiXCR to the reads. The data show fewer than 350,000 distinct CDR3 sequences, about 27% seen once. The chain has TRBV19 and TRBJ1-5; TRBD1 aligns across 9 bases. The source of this sequence is a human donor in good health (CMV status not recorded). Some clones in this sample may be carry-over from other donors' samples. Sequencing used cultured PBMCs, obtained from culture after CMV antigen stimulation. CDR3 sequence (DNA): TGTGCCAGTAGTGGGACAGGGAGCGGACAGCCCCAGCATTTT. This gives the protein CASSGTGSGQPQHF.